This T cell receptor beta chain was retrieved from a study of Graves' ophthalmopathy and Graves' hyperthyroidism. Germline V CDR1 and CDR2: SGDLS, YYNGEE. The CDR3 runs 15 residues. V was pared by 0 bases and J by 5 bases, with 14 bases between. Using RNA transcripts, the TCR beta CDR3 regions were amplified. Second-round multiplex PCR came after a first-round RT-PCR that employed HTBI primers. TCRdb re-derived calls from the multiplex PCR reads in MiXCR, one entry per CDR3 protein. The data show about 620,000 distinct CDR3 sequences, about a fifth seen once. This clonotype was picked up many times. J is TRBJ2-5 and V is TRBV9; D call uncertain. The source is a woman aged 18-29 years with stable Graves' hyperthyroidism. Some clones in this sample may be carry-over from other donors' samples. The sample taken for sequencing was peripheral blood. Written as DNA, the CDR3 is TGTGCCAGCAGCGTAGCTACATCAGGTGGGGAGACCCAGTACTTC. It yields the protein CASSVATSGGETQYF.